This is a list of T cell receptor beta chains from one sample in a study of T cells in Graves' hyperthyroidism and ophthalmopathy. TCRdb fed the multiplex PCR reads into MiXCR, producing one record per CDR3 protein. This sample yields about 320,000 distinct CDR3 sequences, of which roughly 15% are seen a single time; 33% belongs to the top ten. Sequencing was done on a sample of blood. These receptor sequences come from a man aged 25-40 years with Graves' hyperthyroidism. Both conserved end residues are part of each CDR3. Fields, in order: CDR3 protein, CDR3 DNA, J gene, clone size, D gene, V gene. The D gene is left open where the match is weak. Rows may omit the clone size; those that give it use once, few, many or a size class.

CDR3: CASTSYSSGANVLTF
DNA: TGTGCCAGCACCTCATACAGTTCTGGGGCCAACGTCCTGACTTTC
J: TRBJ2-6
size: many
D: .
V: TRBV7-9

CDR3: CASSHLRASGETQYF
DNA: TGTGCCAGCTCACACCTCCGGGCCAGCGGGGAGACCCAGTACTTC
J: TRBJ2-5
size: .
D: .
V: TRBV18

CDR3: CASTLGQSIRSPLHF
DNA: TGTGCCAGCACTCTCGGACAGTCGATTCGTTCACCCCTCCACTTT
J: TRBJ1-6
size: many
D: .
V: TRBV28

CDR3: CASSPTSSGEQFF
DNA: TGTGCCAGCAGTCCTACCTCCAGCGGTGAGCAGTTCTTC
J: TRBJ2-1
size: .
D: .
V: TRBV27

CDR3: CASSYAGTEAFF
DNA: TGTGCCAGCAGTTACGCTGGCACTGAAGCTTTCTTT
J: TRBJ1-1
size: many
D: .
V: TRBV6-5

CDR3: CASSYFSTQGTGELFF
DNA: TGTGCCAGCAGTTACTTCTCCACGCAGGGCACCGGGGAGCTGTTTTTT
J: TRBJ2-2
size: many
D: .
V: TRBV6-6

CDR3: CASSYSPKVYEQYF
DNA: TGTGCCAGCAGTTACAGCCCGAAGGTATACGAGCAGTACTTC
J: TRBJ2-7
size: .
D: .
V: TRBV6-2/TRBV6-3

CDR3: CASSAIGREETQYF
DNA: TGTGCCAGCAGCGCCATAGGACGTGAAGAGACCCAGTACTTC
J: TRBJ2-5
size: few
D: .
V: TRBV9

CDR3: CSAGDFRLRGSGPQHF
DNA: TGCAGTGCTGGAGATTTCCGTCTTAGGGGTTCTGGGCCCCAGCATTTT
J: TRBJ1-5
size: .
D: .
V: TRBV20-1

CDR3: CASSLGSGTDTQYF
DNA: TGTGCCAGCAGCTTGGGGAGCGGGACAGATACGCAGTATTTT
J: TRBJ2-3
size: many
D: .
V: TRBV5-5

CDR3: CASSRRLGTSGRGGDTQYF
DNA: TGTGCCAGCAGCCGCCGGTTGGGGACTAGCGGGAGAGGTGGAGATACGCAGTATTTT
J: TRBJ2-3
size: many
D: TRBD2
V: TRBV11-2

CDR3: CASSLGLAGSYEQYF
DNA: TGCGCCAGCAGCTTGGGACTAGCGGGATCCTACGAGCAGTACTTC
J: TRBJ2-7
size: many
D: TRBD2
V: TRBV5-1

CDR3: CASSFGTRSTDTQYF
DNA: TGCGCCAGCAGCTTCGGGACAAGAAGCACAGATACGCAGTATTTT
J: TRBJ2-3
size: .
D: .
V: TRBV5-1

CDR3: CASSAPGGELFF
DNA: TGTGCCAGCAGTGCCCCCGGCGGGGAGCTGTTTTTT
J: TRBJ2-2
size: .
D: .
V: TRBV12-3/TRBV12-4

CDR3: CSASRDYHNEQFF
DNA: TGCAGTGCTAGCAGGGACTACCACAATGAGCAGTTCTTC
J: TRBJ2-1
size: .
D: TRBD2
V: TRBV20-1

CDR3: CASSPGTSGSRSEQFF
DNA: TGTGCCAGCAGCCCAGGGACTAGCGGGAGTCGGAGTGAGCAGTTCTTC
J: TRBJ2-1
size: .
D: TRBD2
V: TRBV12-3/TRBV12-4

CDR3: CASKAGQGIYEQYF
DNA: TGTGCCAGCAAGGCTGGACAGGGTATCTACGAGCAGTACTTC
J: TRBJ2-7
size: many
D: TRBD1
V: TRBV6-1

CDR3: CSARPPGARGELFF
DNA: TGCAGTGCTAGACCTCCCGGCGCACGCGGGGAGCTGTTTTTT
J: TRBJ2-2
size: .
D: .
V: TRBV20-1

CDR3: CASSPPGRSTDTQYF
DNA: TGTGCCAGCTCGCCCCCGGGACGGAGCACAGATACGCAGTATTTT
J: TRBJ2-3
size: many
D: .
V: TRBV18

CDR3: CASSARSYNEQFF
DNA: TGTGCCAGCAGCGCCAGGTCCTACAATGAGCAGTTCTTC
J: TRBJ2-1
size: many
D: .
V: TRBV7-3

CDR3: CASSPGLFNEQFF
DNA: TGTGCTAGCAGCCCCGGACTATTCAATGAGCAGTTCTTC
J: TRBJ2-1
size: .
D: .
V: TRBV7-7

CDR3: CASSQDVDSNQPQHF
DNA: TGTGCCAGCAGCCAGGACGTAGATAGCAATCAGCCCCAGCATTTT
J: TRBJ1-5
size: many
D: .
V: TRBV3-1

CDR3: CASSQDPDATNEKLFF
DNA: TGTGCCAGCAGCCAAGATCCAGATGCAACTAATGAAAAACTGTTTTTT
J: TRBJ1-4
size: .
D: .
V: TRBV4-2

CDR3: CASSSSAGEIQETQYF
DNA: TGTGCCAGCAGCTCCTCCGCGGGGGAGATTCAAGAGACCCAGTACTTC
J: TRBJ2-5
size: .
D: TRBD2
V: TRBV7-9

CDR3: CATNLGGGEAFF
DNA: TGTGCCACCAACCTCGGGGGGGGAGAAGCTTTCTTT
J: TRBJ1-1
size: many
D: .
V: TRBV2

CDR3: CASSPGLREYGETQYF
DNA: TGTGCCAGCAGCCCCGGGTTGAGGGAGTATGGGGAGACCCAGTACTTC
J: TRBJ2-5
size: .
D: .
V: TRBV7-9

CDR3: CASSSPGTLAYEQYF
DNA: TGTGCCAGCAGTTCACCCGGGACCCTGGCCTACGAGCAGTACTTC
J: TRBJ2-7
size: many
D: .
V: TRBV28

CDR3: CASSLSTGNGYTF
DNA: TGTGCCAGCAGTTTATCAACAGGGAATGGCTACACCTTC
J: TRBJ1-2
size: few
D: .
V: TRBV27

CDR3: CASSMGDTGELFF
DNA: TGTGCCAGTAGTATGGGAGACACCGGGGAGCTGTTTTTT
J: TRBJ2-2
size: few
D: .
V: TRBV19

CDR3: CASSPRTGTYNEQFF
DNA: TGTGCCAGCAGTCCTCGGACAGGGACATACAATGAGCAGTTCTTC
J: TRBJ2-1
size: .
D: TRBD1
V: TRBV2

CDR3: CASGLAGAGETQYF
DNA: TGTGCCAGCGGACTAGCGGGAGCGGGAGAGACCCAGTACTTC
J: TRBJ2-5
size: many
D: TRBD2
V: TRBV18

CDR3: CASSLELAGSNEQFF
DNA: TGTGCCAGCAGCTTAGAACTAGCGGGGAGCAATGAGCAGTTCTTC
J: TRBJ2-1
size: .
D: TRBD2
V: TRBV11-3

CDR3: CASSKTGNQPQHF
DNA: TGTGCCAGCTCTAAGACGGGAAATCAGCCCCAGCATTTT
J: TRBJ1-5
size: many
D: .
V: TRBV18

CDR3: CASSPENQPAQYF
DNA: TGCGCCAGCAGCCCGGAGAATCAGCCGGCGCAGTATTTT
J: TRBJ2-3
size: few
D: .
V: TRBV5-1

CDR3: CAILRTSGGREQFF
DNA: TGTGCCATCTTAAGGACTAGCGGTGGGCGTGAGCAGTTCTTC
J: TRBJ2-1
size: many
D: TRBD2
V: TRBV10-3

CDR3: CASSGRPAKQGSEQYF
DNA: TGCGCCAGCAGCGGAAGGCCCGCAAAACAGGGAAGCGAGCAGTACTTC
J: TRBJ2-7
size: many
D: .
V: TRBV5-1

CDR3: CASSQLGLLNEQFF
DNA: TGCGCCAGCAGCCAACTTGGACTACTCAATGAGCAGTTCTTC
J: TRBJ2-1
size: .
D: .
V: TRBV4-1

CDR3: CSARDFGLIGNVANVLTF
DNA: TGCAGTGCTAGAGATTTTGGACTAATAGGGAATGTCGCCAACGTCCTGACTTTC
J: TRBJ2-6
size: .
D: .
V: TRBV20-1

CDR3: CSINPGGQDTQYF
DNA: TGCAGCATAAATCCCGGGGGGCAAGATACGCAGTATTTT
J: TRBJ2-3
size: few
D: .
V: TRBV29-1

CDR3: CASSLALGQVVEQFF
DNA: TGTGCCAGCAGCTTAGCGCTAGGACAGGTTGTTGAGCAGTTCTTC
J: TRBJ2-1
size: many
D: TRBD1
V: TRBV7-9

CDR3: CAWSPLMGTWLYF
DNA: TGTGCCTGGAGTCCATTAATGGGAACTTGGCTGTACTTC
J: TRBJ2-7
size: many
D: .
V: TRBV30

CDR3: CASSRLAGVEDTQYF
DNA: TGTGCCAGCAGCAGACTAGCGGGAGTCGAAGATACGCAGTATTTT
J: TRBJ2-3
size: many
D: TRBD2
V: TRBV7-9

CDR3: CASAEKGPNTEAFF
DNA: TGTGCCAGCGCTGAGAAGGGTCCGAACACTGAAGCTTTCTTT
J: TRBJ1-1
size: few
D: .
V: TRBV11-2

CDR3: CASSEGPGYNYGYTF
DNA: TGTGCCAGCAGTGAAGGGCCAGGATATAACTATGGCTACACCTTC
J: TRBJ1-2
size: few
D: .
V: TRBV2

CDR3: CASSYLGQGASEQYF
DNA: TGTGCCAGCAGCTACCTCGGGCAGGGGGCGAGTGAGCAGTACTTC
J: TRBJ2-7
size: many
D: TRBD1
V: TRBV7-9

CDR3: CASNRLATYNEQFF
DNA: TGTGCCAGCAACAGATTAGCGACTTACAATGAGCAGTTCTTC
J: TRBJ2-1
size: few
D: .
V: TRBV6-1

CDR3: CATGTGWANQPQHF
DNA: TGTGCCACCGGGACAGGGTGGGCCAATCAGCCCCAGCATTTT
J: TRBJ1-5
size: .
D: TRBD1
V: TRBV15

CDR3: CASVPRQNTGELSF
DNA: TGTGCCAGTGTCCCTAGACAGAACACCGGGGAGCTGTCTTTT
J: TRBJ2-2
size: .
D: .
V: TRBV19

CDR3: CASTLRTGGSDTQYF
DNA: TGTGCCAGCACCTTAAGGACAGGGGGCTCAGATACGCAGTATTTT
J: TRBJ2-3
size: many
D: TRBD1
V: TRBV7-2